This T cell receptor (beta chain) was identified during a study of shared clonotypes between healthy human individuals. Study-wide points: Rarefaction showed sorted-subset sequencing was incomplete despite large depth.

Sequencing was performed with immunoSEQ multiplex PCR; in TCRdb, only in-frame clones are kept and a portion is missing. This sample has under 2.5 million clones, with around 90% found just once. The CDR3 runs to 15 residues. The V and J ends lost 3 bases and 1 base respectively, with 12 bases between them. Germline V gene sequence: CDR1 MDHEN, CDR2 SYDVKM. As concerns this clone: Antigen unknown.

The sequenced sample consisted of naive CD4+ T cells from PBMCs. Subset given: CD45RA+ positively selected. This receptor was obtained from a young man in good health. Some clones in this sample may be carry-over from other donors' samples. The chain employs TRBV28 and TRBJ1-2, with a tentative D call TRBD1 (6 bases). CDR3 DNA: TGTGCCAGCAGTTTTTCGGGGGCTTTTAACTATGGCTACACCTTC. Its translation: CASSFSGAFNYGYTF.